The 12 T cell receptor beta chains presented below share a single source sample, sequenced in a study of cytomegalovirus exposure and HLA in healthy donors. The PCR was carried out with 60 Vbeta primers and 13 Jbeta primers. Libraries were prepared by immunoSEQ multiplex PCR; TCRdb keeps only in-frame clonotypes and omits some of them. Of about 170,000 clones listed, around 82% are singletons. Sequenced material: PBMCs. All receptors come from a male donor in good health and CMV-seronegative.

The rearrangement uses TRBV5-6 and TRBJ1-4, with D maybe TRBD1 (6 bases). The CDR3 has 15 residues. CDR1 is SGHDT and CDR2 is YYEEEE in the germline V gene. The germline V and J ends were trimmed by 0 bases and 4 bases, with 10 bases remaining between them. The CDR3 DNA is TGTGCCAGCAGCTTGGTCAGGGGCGGTAATGAAAAACTGTTTTTT. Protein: CASSLVRGGNEKLFF.

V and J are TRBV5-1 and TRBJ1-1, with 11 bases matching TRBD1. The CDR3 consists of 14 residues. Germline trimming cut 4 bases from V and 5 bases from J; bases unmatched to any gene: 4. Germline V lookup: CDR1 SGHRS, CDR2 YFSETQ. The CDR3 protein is CASSADRGQTEAFF. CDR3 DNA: TGCGCCAGCAGCGCGGACAGGGGGCAGACTGAAGCTTTCTTT.

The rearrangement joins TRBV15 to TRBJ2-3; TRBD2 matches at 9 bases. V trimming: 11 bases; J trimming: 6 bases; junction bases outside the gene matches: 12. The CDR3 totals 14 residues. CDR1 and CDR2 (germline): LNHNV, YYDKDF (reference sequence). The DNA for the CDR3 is TGTGCCGTCAATAGCGGGGGCTCGACGGATACGCAGTATTTT. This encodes CAVNSGGSTDTQYF.

DNA of the CDR3: TGTGCCAGCAGCAAGGACAGTTCTAGGCGGGAGACCCAGTACTTC. Its protein is CASSKDSSRRETQYF. The rearrangement links TRBV14 to TRBJ2-5; D is possibly TRBD1 (6 bases). Trimming removed 5 bases at V and 5 bases at J, with 18 bases between. Germline CDR1 SGHDN, CDR2 FVKESK. The CDR3 totals 15 residues.

The DNA of the CDR3 is TGTGCCAGCAGCGACCCGAATCTGGGACATCTCTGGCTGTTTTTT. Translation: CASSDPNLGHLWLFF. The chain combines TRBV6-6 with TRBJ1-4, with D tentatively TRBD1 (6 bases). The CDR3 extends over 15 amino acids. Looked up from germline, CDR1 is MNHNY and CDR2 is SVGAGI (reference sequence). Trimming cost V 6 bases and J 14 bases, with 25 bases left between them.

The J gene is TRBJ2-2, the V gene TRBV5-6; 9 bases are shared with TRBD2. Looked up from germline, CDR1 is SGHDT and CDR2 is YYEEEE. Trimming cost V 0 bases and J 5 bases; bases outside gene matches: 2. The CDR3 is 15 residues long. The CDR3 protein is CASSLGAGGTGELFF. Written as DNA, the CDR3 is TGTGCCAGCAGCTTGGGAGCGGGAGGTACCGGGGAGCTGTTTTTT.

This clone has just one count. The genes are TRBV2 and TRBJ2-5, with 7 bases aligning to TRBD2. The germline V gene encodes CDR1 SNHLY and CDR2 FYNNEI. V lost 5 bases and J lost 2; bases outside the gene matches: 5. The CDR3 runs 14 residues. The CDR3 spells CASSFLAEQETQYF. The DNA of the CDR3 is TGTGCCAGCAGTTTTCTAGCGGAACAAGAGACCCAGTACTTC.

This chain's CDR3 is CASSPNGGSAFF. The CDR3 nucleotides are TGTGCCAGCAGCCCAAACGGGGGGTCTGCTTTCTTT. The chain is built from TRBV5-4 and TRBJ1-1; the D gene is possibly TRBD1 (5 bases). Germline CDR1 reads SGHNT; CDR2 reads YYREEE (reference sequence). V was shortened by 4 bases and J by 11 bases, with 15 bases between the two germline ends. The CDR3 length is 12 residues.

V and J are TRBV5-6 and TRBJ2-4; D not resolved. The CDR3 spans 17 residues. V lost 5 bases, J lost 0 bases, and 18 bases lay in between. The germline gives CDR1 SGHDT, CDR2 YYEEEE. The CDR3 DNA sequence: TGTGCCAGCAGACAGCAACAAAGTACACTAGCCAAAAACATTCAGTACTTC. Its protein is CASRQQQSTLAKNIQYF.

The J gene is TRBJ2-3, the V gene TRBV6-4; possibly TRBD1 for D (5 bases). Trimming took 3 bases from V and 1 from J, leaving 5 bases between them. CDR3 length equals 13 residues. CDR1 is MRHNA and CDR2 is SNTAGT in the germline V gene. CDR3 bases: TGTGCCAGCAGTGAGACAGGCACAGATACGCAGTATTTT. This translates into CASSETGTDTQYF.

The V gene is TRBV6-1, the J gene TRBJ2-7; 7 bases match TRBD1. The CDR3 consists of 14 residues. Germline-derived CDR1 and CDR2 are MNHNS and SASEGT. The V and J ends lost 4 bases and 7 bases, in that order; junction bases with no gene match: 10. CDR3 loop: CASSGTKGAGEQYF. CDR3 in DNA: TGTGCCAGCAGTGGGACAAAGGGGGCTGGGGAGCAGTACTTC.

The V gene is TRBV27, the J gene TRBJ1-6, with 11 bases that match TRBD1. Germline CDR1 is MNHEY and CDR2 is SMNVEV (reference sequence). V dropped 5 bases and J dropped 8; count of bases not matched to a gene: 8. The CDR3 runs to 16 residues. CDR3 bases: TGTGCCAGCAGTCAAAGACCGGGACAGGGGGATTCACCCCTCCACTTT. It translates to CASSQRPGQGDSPLHF.